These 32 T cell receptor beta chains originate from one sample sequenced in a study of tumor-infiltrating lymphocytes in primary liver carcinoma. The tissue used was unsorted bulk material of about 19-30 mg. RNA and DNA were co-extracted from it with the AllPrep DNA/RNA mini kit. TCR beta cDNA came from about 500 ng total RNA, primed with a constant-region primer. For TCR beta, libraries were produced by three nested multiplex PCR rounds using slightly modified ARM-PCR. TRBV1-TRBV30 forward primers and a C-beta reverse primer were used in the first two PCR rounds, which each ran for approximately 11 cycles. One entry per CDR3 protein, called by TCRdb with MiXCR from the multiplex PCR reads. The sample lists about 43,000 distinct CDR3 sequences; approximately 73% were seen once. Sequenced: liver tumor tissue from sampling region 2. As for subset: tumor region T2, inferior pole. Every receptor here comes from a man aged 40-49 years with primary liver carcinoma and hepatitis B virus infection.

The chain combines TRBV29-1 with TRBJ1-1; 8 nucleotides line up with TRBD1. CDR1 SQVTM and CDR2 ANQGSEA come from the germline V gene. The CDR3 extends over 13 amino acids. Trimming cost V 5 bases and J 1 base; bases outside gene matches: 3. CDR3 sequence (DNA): TGCAGCGTTCTGACAGGGGAGAACACTGAAGCTTTCTTT. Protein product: CSVLTGENTEAFF.

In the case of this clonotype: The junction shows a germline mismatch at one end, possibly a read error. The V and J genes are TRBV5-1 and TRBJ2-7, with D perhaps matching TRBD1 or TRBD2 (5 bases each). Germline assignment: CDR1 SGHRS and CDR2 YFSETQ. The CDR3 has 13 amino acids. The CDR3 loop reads CAGSSGLDYEQYF. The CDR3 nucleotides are TGCGCCGGCAGCTCGGGGCTGGACTACGAGCAGTACTTC.

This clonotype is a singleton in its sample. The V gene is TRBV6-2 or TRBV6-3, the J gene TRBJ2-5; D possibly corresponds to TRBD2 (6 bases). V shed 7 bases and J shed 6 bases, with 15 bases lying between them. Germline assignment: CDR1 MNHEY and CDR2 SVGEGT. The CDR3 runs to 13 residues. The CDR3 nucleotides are TGTGCCAGCATTATGGGGCTAGCGAAGACCCAGTACTTC. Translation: CASIMGLAKTQYF.

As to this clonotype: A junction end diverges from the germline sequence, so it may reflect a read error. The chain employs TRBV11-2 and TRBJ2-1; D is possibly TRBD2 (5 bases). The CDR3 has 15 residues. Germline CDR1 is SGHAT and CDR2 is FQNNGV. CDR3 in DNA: TGTGCAAGCAGCTTTGGCGGGCCACTCGACAATGTGCAGTTCTTC. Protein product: CASSFGGPLDNVQFF.

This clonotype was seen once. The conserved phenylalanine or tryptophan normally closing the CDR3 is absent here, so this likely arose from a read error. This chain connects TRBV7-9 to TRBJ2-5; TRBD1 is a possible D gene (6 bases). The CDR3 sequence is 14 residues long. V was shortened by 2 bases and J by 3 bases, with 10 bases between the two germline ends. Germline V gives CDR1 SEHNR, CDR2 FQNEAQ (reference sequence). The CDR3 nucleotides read TGTGCCAGCAGCTTATCCAGGGGAGAAGAGACCCAGTACCTT. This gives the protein CASSLSRGEETQYL.

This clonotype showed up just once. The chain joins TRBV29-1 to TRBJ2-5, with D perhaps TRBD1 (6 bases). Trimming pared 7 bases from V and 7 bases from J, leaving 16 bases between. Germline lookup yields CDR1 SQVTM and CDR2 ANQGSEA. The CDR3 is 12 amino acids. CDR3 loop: CSGMDSRATQYF. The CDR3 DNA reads TGCAGCGGTATGGACAGTAGGGCGACCCAGTACTTC.

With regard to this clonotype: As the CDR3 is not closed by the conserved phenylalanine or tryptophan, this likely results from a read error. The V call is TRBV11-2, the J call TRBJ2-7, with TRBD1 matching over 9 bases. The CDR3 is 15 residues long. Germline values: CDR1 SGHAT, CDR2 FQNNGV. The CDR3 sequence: CASSLQWTGDNEQYL. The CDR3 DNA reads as TGTGCCAGTAGCTTACAATGGACAGGGGATAACGAGCAGTACTTA.

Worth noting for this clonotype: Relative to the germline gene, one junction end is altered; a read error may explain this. The CDR3: CASSSRGHVSNQPQLF. For the CDR3, the DNA is TGTGCCAGCAGTTCCCGGGGACACGTTAGCAATCAGCCCCAGCTTTTT. This chain connects TRBV12-3 or TRBV12-4 to TRBJ1-5, with TRBD1 as a possible D gene (6 bases). This CDR3 has 16 amino acids.

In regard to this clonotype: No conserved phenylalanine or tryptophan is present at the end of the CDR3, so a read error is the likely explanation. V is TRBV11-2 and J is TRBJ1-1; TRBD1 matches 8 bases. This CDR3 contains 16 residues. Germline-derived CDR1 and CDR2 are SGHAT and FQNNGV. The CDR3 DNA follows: TGTCTCAGCAGCTTAGATCGGACAGGGATTGACACTGAAGCTTTCTCT. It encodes CLSSLDRTGIDTEAFS.

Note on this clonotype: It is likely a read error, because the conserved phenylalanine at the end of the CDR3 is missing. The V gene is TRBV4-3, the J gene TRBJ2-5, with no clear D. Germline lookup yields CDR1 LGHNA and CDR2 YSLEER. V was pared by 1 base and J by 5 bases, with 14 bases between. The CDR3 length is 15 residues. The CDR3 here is CASSQAVRLSETQYS. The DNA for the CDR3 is TGCGCCAGCAGCCAAGCAGTCCGTTTGTCTGAGACCCAGTACTCC.

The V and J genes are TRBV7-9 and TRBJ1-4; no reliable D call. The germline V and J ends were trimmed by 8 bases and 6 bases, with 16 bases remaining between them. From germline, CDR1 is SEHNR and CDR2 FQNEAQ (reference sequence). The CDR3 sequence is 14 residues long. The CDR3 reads CASGYKALYEKLFF. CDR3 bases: TGTGCCAGCGGCTATAAGGCCTTGTATGAAAAACTGTTTTTT.

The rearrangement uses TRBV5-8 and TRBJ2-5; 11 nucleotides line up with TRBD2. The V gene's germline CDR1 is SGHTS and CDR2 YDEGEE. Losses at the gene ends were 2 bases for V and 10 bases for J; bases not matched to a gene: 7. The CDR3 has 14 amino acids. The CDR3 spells CASSFGTSGEIQYF. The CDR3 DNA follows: TGTGCCAGCAGCTTCGGGACTAGCGGAGAAATCCAGTACTTC.

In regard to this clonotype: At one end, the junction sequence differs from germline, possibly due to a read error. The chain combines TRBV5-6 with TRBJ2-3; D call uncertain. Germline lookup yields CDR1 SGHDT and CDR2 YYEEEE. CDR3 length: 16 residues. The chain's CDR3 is CAGSSGAWVRTDTQYF. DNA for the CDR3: TGTGCCGGCAGCTCGGGTGCATGGGTTCGCACAGATACGCAGTATTTT.

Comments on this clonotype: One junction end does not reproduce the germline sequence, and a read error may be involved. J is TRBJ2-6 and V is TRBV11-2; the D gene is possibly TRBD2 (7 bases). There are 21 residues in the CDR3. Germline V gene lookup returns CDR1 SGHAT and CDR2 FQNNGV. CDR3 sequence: CASSTGGGRGISLSGAIVLTF. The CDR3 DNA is TGTGCCAGCAGCACGGGGGGAGGCAGGGGCATTTCCCTCTCAGGGGCCATCGTCCTGACTTTC.

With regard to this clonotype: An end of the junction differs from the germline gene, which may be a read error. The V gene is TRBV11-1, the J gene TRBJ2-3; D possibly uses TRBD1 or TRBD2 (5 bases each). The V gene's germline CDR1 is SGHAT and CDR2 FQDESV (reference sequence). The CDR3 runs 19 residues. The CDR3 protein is CANSSGGSSAGARTDTQCF. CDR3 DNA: TGTGCCAACAGCTCTGGGGGAAGCTCTGCTGGAGCCCGCACAGATACGCAGTGTTTT.

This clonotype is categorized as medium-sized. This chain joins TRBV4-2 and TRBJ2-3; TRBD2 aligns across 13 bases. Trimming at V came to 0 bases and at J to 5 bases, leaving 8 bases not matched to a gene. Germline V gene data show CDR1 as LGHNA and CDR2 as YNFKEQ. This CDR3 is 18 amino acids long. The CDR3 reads CASSQEGRTSGRGDTQYF. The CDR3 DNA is TGTGCCAGCAGCCAAGAAGGGAGGACTAGCGGGAGAGGAGATACGCAGTATTTT.

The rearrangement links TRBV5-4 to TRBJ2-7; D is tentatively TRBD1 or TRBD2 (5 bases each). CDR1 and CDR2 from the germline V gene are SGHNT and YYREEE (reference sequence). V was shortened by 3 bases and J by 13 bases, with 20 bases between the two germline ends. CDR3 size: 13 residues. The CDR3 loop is CASSWDRSYERYF. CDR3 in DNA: TGTGCCAGCAGCTGGGACCGCTCCTACGAGCGATACTTC. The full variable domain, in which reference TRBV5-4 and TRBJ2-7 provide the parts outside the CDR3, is ETGVTQSPTHLIKTRGQQVTLRCSSQSGHNTVSWYQQALGQGPQFIFQYYREEENGRGNFPPRFSGLQFPNYSSELNVNALELDDSALYLCASSWDRSYERYFGPGTRLTVT.

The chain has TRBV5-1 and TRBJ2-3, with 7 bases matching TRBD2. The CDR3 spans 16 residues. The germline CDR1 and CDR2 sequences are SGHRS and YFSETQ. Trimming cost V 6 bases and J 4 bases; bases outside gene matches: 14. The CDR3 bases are TGCGCCAGCACACCTAGCGGAGCAATTAGCGCAGATACGCAGTATTTT. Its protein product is CASTPSGAISADTQYF.

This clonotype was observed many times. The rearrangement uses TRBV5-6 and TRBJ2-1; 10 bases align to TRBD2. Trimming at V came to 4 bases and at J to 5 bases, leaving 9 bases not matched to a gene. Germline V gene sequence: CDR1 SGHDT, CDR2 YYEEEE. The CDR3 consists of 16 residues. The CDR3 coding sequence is TGTGCCAGCAGCCCGTCTGGGAGCGGGAGGGACAATGAGCAGTTCTTC. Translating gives CASSPSGSGRDNEQFF. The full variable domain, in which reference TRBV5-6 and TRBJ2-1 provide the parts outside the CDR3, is DAGVTQSPTHLIKTRGQQVTLRCSPKSGHDTVSWYQQALGQGPQFIFQYYEEEERQRGNFPDRFSGHQFPNYSSELNVNALLLGDSALYLCASSPSGSGRDNEQFFGPGTRLTVL.

As DNA, the CDR3 is TGTGCCCAGAGAGGTCAAGAGGACACCGGGGAGCTGTTTTTT. Its protein product is CAQRGQEDTGELFF. The rearrangement uses TRBV30 and TRBJ2-2, with D uncertain. Trimming cost V 8 bases and J 3 bases, with 16 bases left between them. Germline V gene sequence: CDR1 GTSNPN, CDR2 SVGIG (reference sequence). The CDR3 runs to 14 residues.

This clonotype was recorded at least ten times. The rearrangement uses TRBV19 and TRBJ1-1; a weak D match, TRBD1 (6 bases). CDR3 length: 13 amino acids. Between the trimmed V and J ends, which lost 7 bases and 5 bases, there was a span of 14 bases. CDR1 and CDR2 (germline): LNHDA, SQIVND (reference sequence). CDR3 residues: CASKTRGVTEAFF. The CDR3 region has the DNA TGTGCCAGTAAAACCAGGGGTGTAACTGAAGCTTTCTTT.

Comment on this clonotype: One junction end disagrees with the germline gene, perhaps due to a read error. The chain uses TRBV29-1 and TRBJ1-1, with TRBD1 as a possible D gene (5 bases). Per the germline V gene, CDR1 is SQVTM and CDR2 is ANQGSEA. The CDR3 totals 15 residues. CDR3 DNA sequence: TGCAGCGTCGGCGCAGGGTGGTGTATGAACACTGAAGCTTTATTT. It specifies CSVGAGWCMNTEALF.

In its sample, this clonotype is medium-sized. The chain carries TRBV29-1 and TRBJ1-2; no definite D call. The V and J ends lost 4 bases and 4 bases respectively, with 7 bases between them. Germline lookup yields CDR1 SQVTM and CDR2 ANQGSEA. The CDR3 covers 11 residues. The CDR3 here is CSVVWIYGYTF. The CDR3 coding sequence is TGCAGCGTTGTATGGATCTATGGCTACACCTTC.

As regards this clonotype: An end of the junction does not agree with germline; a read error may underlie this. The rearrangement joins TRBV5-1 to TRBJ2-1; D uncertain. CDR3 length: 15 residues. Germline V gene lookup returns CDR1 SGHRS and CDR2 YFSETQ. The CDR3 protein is CASSGQPPAYNKQFF. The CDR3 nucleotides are TGCGCCAGCAGCGGTCAGCCCCCGGCCTACAATAAGCAGTTCTTC.

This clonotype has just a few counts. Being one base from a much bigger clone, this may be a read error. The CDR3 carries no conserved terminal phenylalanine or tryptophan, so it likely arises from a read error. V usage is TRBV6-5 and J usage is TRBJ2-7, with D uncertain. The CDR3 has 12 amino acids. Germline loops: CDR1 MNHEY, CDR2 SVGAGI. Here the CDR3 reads CVSKSPTYEQYS. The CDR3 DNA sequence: TGTGTCAGCAAGTCACCGACCTACGAGCAGTACTCC.

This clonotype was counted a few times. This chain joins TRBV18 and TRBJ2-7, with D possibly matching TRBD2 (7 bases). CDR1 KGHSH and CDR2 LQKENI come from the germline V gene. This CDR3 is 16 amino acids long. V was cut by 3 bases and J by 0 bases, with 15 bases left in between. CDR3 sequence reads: CASSPTGGGSSYEQYF. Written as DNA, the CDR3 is TGTGCCAGCTCACCCACCGGGGGCGGGAGCTCCTACGAGCAGTACTTC. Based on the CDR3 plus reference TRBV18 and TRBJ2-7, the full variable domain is NAGVMQNPRHLVRRRGQEARLRCSPMKGHSHVYWYRQLPEEGLKFMVYLQKENIIDESGMPKERFSAEFPKEGPSILRIQQVVRGDSAAYFCASSPTGGGSSYEQYFGPGTRLTVT.

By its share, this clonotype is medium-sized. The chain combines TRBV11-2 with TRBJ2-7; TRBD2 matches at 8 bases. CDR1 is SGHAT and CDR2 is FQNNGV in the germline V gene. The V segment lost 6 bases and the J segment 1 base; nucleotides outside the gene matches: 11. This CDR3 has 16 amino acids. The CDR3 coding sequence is TGTGCCAGCAGGGCGGGAGCGGGAGAAGGATCCTACGAGCAGTACTTC. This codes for CASRAGAGEGSYEQYF.

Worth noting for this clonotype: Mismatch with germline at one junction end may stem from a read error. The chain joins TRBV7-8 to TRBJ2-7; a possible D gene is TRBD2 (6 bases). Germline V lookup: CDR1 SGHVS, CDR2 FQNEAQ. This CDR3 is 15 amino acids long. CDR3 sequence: CASSLWGTGDFERYF. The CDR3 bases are TGTGCCAGCAGCTTATGGGGGACGGGGGATTTCGAGCGGTACTTC.

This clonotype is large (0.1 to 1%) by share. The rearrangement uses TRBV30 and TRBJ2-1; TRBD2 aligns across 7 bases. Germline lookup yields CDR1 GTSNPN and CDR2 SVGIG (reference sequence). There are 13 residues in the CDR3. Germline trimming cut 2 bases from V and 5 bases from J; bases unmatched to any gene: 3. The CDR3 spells CAWSPSGNNEQFF. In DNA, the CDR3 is TGTGCCTGGAGTCCCAGCGGGAACAATGAGCAGTTCTTC.

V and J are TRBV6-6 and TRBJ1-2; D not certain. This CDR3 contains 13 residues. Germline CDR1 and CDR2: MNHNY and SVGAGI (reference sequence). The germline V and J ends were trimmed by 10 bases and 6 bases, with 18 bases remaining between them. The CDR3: CAITMRPSNGYTF. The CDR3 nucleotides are TGTGCCATCACGATGAGACCGTCAAATGGCTACACCTTC.

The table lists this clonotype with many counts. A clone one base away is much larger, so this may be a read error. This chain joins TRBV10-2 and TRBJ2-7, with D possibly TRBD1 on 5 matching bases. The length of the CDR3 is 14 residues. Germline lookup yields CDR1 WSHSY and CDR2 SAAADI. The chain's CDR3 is CAGRATGDPYEQYF. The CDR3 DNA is TGCGCCGGCAGAGCTACAGGAGACCCCTACGAGCAGTACTTC.

CDR3 sequence (DNA): TGTGCCAGCAGCTTAGTCGGCCGCGGTGATACGCAGTATTTT. Translating it yields CASSLVGRGDTQYF. V is TRBV7-2 and J is TRBJ2-3; D unclear. Germline values: CDR1 SGHTA, CDR2 FQGNSA. With 1 base removed from V and 6 bases from J, the gap between germline ends came to 11 bases. The CDR3 runs to 14 residues.